The rows below give T cell receptor beta chains drawn from one sample of a study of neurological immune-mediated disorders. One entry per CDR3 protein, called by TCRdb with MiXCR from the 5' RACE reads. The sample lists tens of thousands of distinct CDR3 sequences; over 9.5% were seen once. Sequencing used PBMCs. The receptors come from a man between 60 and 75 years old in good health. Both conserved end residues are part of each CDR3. The order of the fields is J gene, V gene, D gene, clone size, CDR3 protein, CDR3 DNA. A D gene is named only where the DNA matches it firmly. The size entry is marked missing in some rows and otherwise reads once, few, many or a size class.

TRBJ1-5 TRBV18 TRBD1 many CASSRDRGQDQPQHF TGTGCCAGCTCACGAGACAGGGGGCAGGATCAGCCCCAGCATTTT
TRBJ2-4 TRBV27 - many CASRTREGAKNIQYF TGTGCCAGCAGGACGAGGGAAGGGGCCAAAAACATTCAGTACTTC
TRBJ1-1 TRBV6-5 - - CASSYSMGGFGEAFF TGTGCCAGCAGTTACTCGATGGGGGGTTTCGGGGAAGCTTTCTTT
TRBJ1-2 TRBV6-5 - many CASSSIPPGPNYGYTF TGTGCCAGCAGTTCCATACCGCCGGGACCTAACTATGGCTACACCTTC
TRBJ1-1 TRBV10-2 TRBD1 many CASTRQGVTEAFF TGCGCCAGCACCAGACAGGGAGTTACTGAAGCTTTCTTT
TRBJ1-2 TRBV4-1 - many CASSQDSNRQGYTF TGCGCCAGCAGCCAAGATTCAAACCGACAAGGCTACACCTTC
TRBJ2-5 TRBV5-1 - many CASSLEGAEETQYF TGCGCCAGCAGCTTGGAAGGGGCGGAAGAGACCCAGTACTTC
TRBJ1-3 TRBV18 - few CASSPPTFSGNTIYF TGTGCCAGCTCACCCCCAACGTTCTCTGGAAACACCATATATTTT
TRBJ2-1 TRBV20-1 - many CSASSVGEQFF TGCAGTGCGAGTTCGGTCGGTGAGCAGTTCTTC
TRBJ1-1 TRBV5-6 - many CASSLEGLNTEAFF TGTGCCAGCAGCTTGGAGGGCCTGAACACTGAAGCTTTCTTT
TRBJ2-4 TRBV5-6 - many CASSSQGLAKNIQYF TGTGCCAGCAGCTCGCAGGGTCTGGCCAAAAACATTCAGTACTTC
TRBJ2-3 TRBV5-1 - many CASSLVVGQSTDTQYF TGCGCCAGCAGCTTGGTCGTAGGACAGAGCACAGATACGCAGTATTTT
TRBJ1-1 TRBV12-3/TRBV12-4 TRBD1 many CASSYGQGSTEAFF TGTGCCAGCAGTTACGGACAGGGGAGCACTGAAGCTTTCTTT
TRBJ2-3 TRBV6-2/TRBV6-3 - few CASSYSEGSTDTQYF TGTGCCAGCAGTTACTCGGAGGGTAGCACAGATACGCAGTATTTT
TRBJ1-6 TRBV7-6 - - CASSLATTYNSPLHF TGTGCCAGCAGCTTAGCAACCACTTATAATTCACCCCTCCACTTT
TRBJ2-7 TRBV5-5 - medium-sized CASSLGVRSGYEQYF TGTGCCAGCAGCTTGGGGGTCAGATCAGGGTACGAGCAGTACTTC
TRBJ1-1 TRBV29-1 - - CSVQTAGTEAFF TGCAGCGTTCAAACAGCGGGCACTGAAGCTTTCTTT
TRBJ2-7 TRBV14 - many CASSHKPTQGGKQYF TGTGCCAGCAGCCACAAACCGACACAGGGGGGGAAGCAGTACTTC
TRBJ1-1 TRBV12-3/TRBV12-4 TRBD1 many CASSVDRVVRRTEAFF TGTGCCAGCAGCGTCGACAGGGTCGTTCGGAGAACTGAAGCTTTCTTT
TRBJ1-5 TRBV12-3/TRBV12-4 - few CASSLIATALNQPQHF TGTGCCAGCAGTTTAATTGCGACAGCACTCAATCAGCCCCAGCATTTT
TRBJ2-1 TRBV14 TRBD1 many CASSRGQGGSYNEQFF TGTGCCAGCAGCCGGGGACAGGGGGGCTCCTACAATGAGCAGTTCTTC
TRBJ2-3 TRBV5-1 TRBD2 many CASSPGTSGGSFTDTQYF TGCGCCAGCAGCCCTGGCACTAGCGGGGGGTCCTTCACAGATACGCAGTATTTT
TRBJ1-2 TRBV12-5 - many CASGSRGTIPNYGYTF TGTGCTAGTGGTTCCCGGGGAACAATCCCTAACTATGGCTACACCTTC
TRBJ1-6 TRBV20-1 - many CSVPTWARNSPLHF TGCAGTGTGCCGACCTGGGCCCGAAATTCACCCCTCCACTTT
TRBJ2-1 TRBV29-1 - many CSGQGSSYNEQFF TGCAGCGGGCAAGGGTCGTCATACAATGAGCAGTTCTTC
TRBJ2-2 TRBV2 - - CASSELRNTGELFF TGTGCCAGCAGTGAACTTCGGAACACCGGGGAGCTGTTTTTT